The entry below gives a single TCR beta chain sequence along with its context. The antigen is not known. The CDR3 sequence is 15 residues long. The ends were cut back, 1 base at V and 0 bases at J, with 10 bases in the middle. CDR1 is SEHNR, CDR2 FQNEAQ, per germline (reference sequence). These data are taken from a study of radiation and T cells in renal cell carcinoma. Study conclusions and caveats: Top tumor clonotypes rose in blood 2 weeks post-radiation, then contracted.

The table came from immunoSEQ multiplex PCR; TCRdb's copy has only in-frame clones and leaves some out. This sample has approximately 90,000 clones; approximately 80% occur once, and the top ten carry around 9.4%. Time point: blood 4 weeks post-SBRT, at nephrectomy. Treatment meaning: 15 Gy SBRT to primary tumor, nephrectomy 4 weeks later. Material: blood, obtained from a patient whose treatment included radiotherapy and nephrectomy. The chain employs TRBV7-9 and TRBJ2-7; D assignment may be TRBD1 or TRBD2 (5 bases each). The sequence came from a man aged 50-60 years with renal cell carcinoma. This chain's CDR3 is CASSLGGAISYEQYF. The CDR3 DNA is TGTGCCAGCAGCTTAGGAGGGGCGATCTCCTACGAGCAGTACTTC. Full variable domain (rest looked up from reference TRBV7-9 and TRBJ2-7): DTGVSQNPRHKITKRGQNVTFRCDPISEHNRLYWYRQTLGQGPEFLTYFQNEAQLEKSRLLSDRFSAERPKGSFSTLEIQRTEQGDSAMYLCASSLGGAISYEQYFGPGTRLTVT.